This T cell receptor beta chain was identified in a study of T cells after yellow fever vaccination. Study information: Any fraction with a low cell number was prepared using SMART-Seq v4 Ultra Low Input.

The study, taken as a whole, reports: Clones that expanded after primary vaccination mostly reappeared after the booster (roughly 96% CD4, approximately 89% CD8). Faster peaking, at day 5 versus 15, marked a secondary response that was weaker.

By 5'RACE template switching, TCR cDNA was produced, with a universal primer site and UMIs added in the process. Via MiXCR, TCRdb re-called the 5' RACE reads, giving one row per CDR3 protein. The data show 550,000 to 750,000 distinct CDR3 sequences, roughly 14% seen once. The V end was cut by 4 bases, the J end by 10 bases, with 20 bases between. The CDR3 has 15 residues. Germline CDR1 is DFQATT and CDR2 is SNEGSKA (reference sequence). This clonotype was observed a handful of times. Its cognate antigen is unknown. The rearrangement joins TRBV20-1 to TRBJ1-6; weak D call: TRBD1 (5 bases). The clonotype was recovered from a man in his thirties or forties who received the YFV17D yellow fever vaccine. Sequencing used PBMCs, obtained on the day of the yellow fever booster vaccination. This CDR3 reads CSATPGTVVGSPLHF. CDR3 bases: TGCAGTGCTACACCAGGGACCGTTGTTGGGTCACCCCTCCACTTT.